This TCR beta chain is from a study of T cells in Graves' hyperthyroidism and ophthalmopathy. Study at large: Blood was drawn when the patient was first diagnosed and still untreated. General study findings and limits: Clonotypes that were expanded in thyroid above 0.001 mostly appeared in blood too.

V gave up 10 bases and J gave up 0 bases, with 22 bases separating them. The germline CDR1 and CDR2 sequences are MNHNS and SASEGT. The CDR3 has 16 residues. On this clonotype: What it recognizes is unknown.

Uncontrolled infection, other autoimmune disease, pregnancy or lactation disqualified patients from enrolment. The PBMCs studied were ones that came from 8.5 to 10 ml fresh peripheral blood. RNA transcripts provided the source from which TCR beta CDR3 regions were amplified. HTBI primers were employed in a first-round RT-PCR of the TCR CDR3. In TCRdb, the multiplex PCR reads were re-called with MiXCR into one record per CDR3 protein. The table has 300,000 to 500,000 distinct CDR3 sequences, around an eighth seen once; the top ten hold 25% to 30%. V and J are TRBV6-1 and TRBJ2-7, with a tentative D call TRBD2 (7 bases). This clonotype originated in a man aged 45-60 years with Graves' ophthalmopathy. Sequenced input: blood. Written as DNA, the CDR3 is TGTGCCACCCGGGACCCTAAGGGGGGGGACTCCTACGAGCAGTACTTC. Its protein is CATRDPKGGDSYEQYF.